This entry lists 15 T cell receptor beta chains sequenced from one sample in a study of T cell responses to AZD1222 COVID-19 vaccine. The protocol was immunoSEQ multiplex PCR, while the TCRdb copy is restricted to in-frame clones and leaves out a portion. The sample records over 85,000 clones, nearly 90% being singletons. The sample in question was peripheral blood, obtained on day 0 of AZD1222 vaccination. The receptor source for this set is an adult in good health.

The V and J genes are TRBV9 and TRBJ2-3, with D unresolved. V was cut by 4 bases and J by 2 bases, with 8 bases left in between. CDR1 is SGDLS and CDR2 is YYNGEE in the germline V gene. The CDR3 has 13 residues. Here the CDR3 reads CASSPVFTDTQYF. The CDR3, as DNA: TGTGCCAGCAGCCCGGTCTTCACAGATACGCAGTATTTT.

In DNA form, the CDR3 reads TGTGCCAGCAGCCGGCTCGGGGACGGTAATTCACCCCTCCACTTT. Amino acid sequence: CASSRLGDGNSPLHF. The chain recombines TRBV14 with TRBJ1-6; possibly TRBD1 for D (5 bases). With 4 bases removed from V and 6 bases from J, the gap between germline ends came to 13 bases. The V gene's germline CDR1 is SGHDN and CDR2 FVKESK. The CDR3 runs 15 residues.

This clone has just a few counts. This chain connects TRBV9 to TRBJ1-4, with D perhaps TRBD1 (5 bases). The CDR3 length is 15 residues. CDR1 SGDLS and CDR2 YYNGEE come from the germline V gene. Trimming left V 0 bases short and J 6 bases short, with 12 bases between. The CDR3, as DNA: TGTGCCAGCAGCGTAGATGCGGGGCAGGATGAAAAACTGTTTTTT. This codes for CASSVDAGQDEKLFF. The variable domain in full, with the rest retrieved from reference TRBV9 and TRBJ1-4, is DSGVTQTPKHLITATGQRVTLRCSPRSGDLSVYWYQQSLDQGLQFLIQYYNGEERAKGNILERFSAQQFPDLHSELNLSSLELGDSALYFCASSVDAGQDEKLFFGSGTQLSVL.

This clone was counted once. The chain couples TRBV7-3 to TRBJ2-1, with 9 bases identical to TRBD2. The CDR3 has 16 residues. The V gene end was trimmed by 0 bases and the J gene end by 4 bases; junction bases not matched to a gene: 4. The germline V gene encodes CDR1 SGHTA and CDR2 FQGTGA. The CDR3 sequence is CASSLTSGGKYNEQFF. The CDR3 nucleotides are TGTGCCAGCAGCTTAACAAGCGGGGGGAAGTACAATGAGCAGTTCTTC.

A word on this clone: One end of the junction is discordant with germline, which a read error may explain. The chain joins TRBV7-7 to TRBJ2-5; 7 bases agree with TRBD1. Germline CDR1 is SSHAT and CDR2 is FNYEAQ (reference sequence). This CDR3 has 14 amino acids. CDR3 DNA: TGTGCTAGCAGCCAAACAGGGGTCCAAGAGACCCAGTACTTC. The encoded protein is CASSQTGVQETQYF.

This clone was seen just once. The gene calls are TRBV7-8 and TRBJ1-3; D gene unclear. V lost 5 bases, J lost 0 bases, and 8 bases lay in between. The CDR3 is made up of 14 amino acids. In germline, CDR1 is SGHVS, CDR2 FQNEAQ. This CDR3 is CASSLDISGNTIYF. The CDR3, as DNA: TGTGCCAGCAGCCTCGACATCTCTGGAAACACCATATATTTT.

The chain recombines TRBV18 with TRBJ2-7; TRBD2 matches at 11 bases. The CDR3 has 17 amino acids. The germline V gene encodes CDR1 KGHSH and CDR2 LQKENI. The V gene end was trimmed by 0 bases and the J gene end by 0 bases; junction bases not matched to a gene: 4. CDR3 sequence reads: CASSPPTSGEHSYEQYF. For the CDR3, the DNA is TGTGCCAGCTCACCACCGACTAGCGGGGAACACTCCTACGAGCAGTACTTC. Full variable domain (remainder filled in from reference TRBV18 and TRBJ2-7): NAGVMQNPRHLVRRRGQEARLRCSPMKGHSHVYWYRQLPEEGLKFMVYLQKENIIDESGMPKERFSAEFPKEGPSILRIQQVVRGDSAAYFCASSPPTSGEHSYEQYFGPGTRLTVT.

The genes are TRBV7-2 and TRBJ2-5; possible D gene TRBD2, 7 bases. With 5 bases removed from V and 4 bases from J, the gap between germline ends came to 14 bases. The CDR3 extends over 14 amino acids. Germline V lookup: CDR1 SGHTA, CDR2 FQGNSA. The CDR3 spells CASSPPRGRETQYF. The DNA of the CDR3 is TGTGCCAGCAGCCCCCCGCGGGGGCGAGAGACCCAGTACTTC. The full variable domain, its missing parts supplied by reference TRBV7-2 and TRBJ2-5, is GAGVSQSPSNKVTEKGKDVELRCDPISGHTALYWYRQSLGQGLEFLIYFQGNSAPDKSGLPSDRFSAERTGGSVSTLTIQRTQQEDSAVYLCASSPPRGRETQYFGPGTRLLVL.

A single count supports this clone. The chain carries TRBV18 and TRBJ1-2, with D perhaps TRBD1 (5 bases). The V end was cut by 0 bases, the J end by 1 base, with 12 bases between. Germline lookup yields CDR1 KGHSH and CDR2 LQKENI. This CDR3 is built from 16 residues. In DNA form, the CDR3 reads TGTGCCAGCTCACCACCCAACGGGCAGGGTAACTATGGCTACACCTTC. Protein: CASSPPNGQGNYGYTF. Combining the CDR3 with reference TRBV18 and TRBJ1-2 gives the whole variable domain NAGVMQNPRHLVRRRGQEARLRCSPMKGHSHVYWYRQLPEEGLKFMVYLQKENIIDESGMPKERFSAEFPKEGPSILRIQQVVRGDSAAYFCASSPPNGQGNYGYTFGSGTRLTVV.

J is TRBJ2-3 and V is TRBV7-9; D is possibly TRBD2 (5 bases). Per the germline V gene, CDR1 is SEHNR and CDR2 is FQNEAQ (reference sequence). Trimming cost V 5 bases and J 4 bases, with 19 bases left between them. There are 16 residues in the CDR3. CDR3: CASSPKAVNRADTQYF. CDR3 nucleotide sequence: TGTGCCAGCAGCCCGAAAGCGGTAAACCGTGCAGATACGCAGTATTTT.

This clone was detected once. Other DNA sequences within the sample encode an identical CDR3. The chain recombines TRBV5-6 with TRBJ2-3; unclear D gene. This CDR3 contains 12 residues. Germline CDR1 SGHDT, CDR2 YYEEEE. Trimming removed 4 bases at V and 0 bases at J, with 3 bases between. The chain's CDR3 is CASSPSTDTQYF. In DNA, the CDR3 is TGTGCCAGCAGCCCAAGCACAGATACGCAGTATTTT.

This rearrangement joins TRBV4-1 to TRBJ2-1; D perhaps matches TRBD2 (6 bases). Germline lookup yields CDR1 MGHRA and CDR2 YSYEKL. The CDR3 runs to 18 residues. Trimming removed 0 bases from V and 0 bases from J, with 15 bases in between. The CDR3 region has the DNA TGCGCCAGCAGCCAAGATCAGGGCGGGGCGAGCTCCTACAATGAGCAGTTCTTC. Its translation is CASSQDQGGASSYNEQFF.

This chain uses TRBV12-3 or TRBV12-4 with TRBJ2-7; weak D call: TRBD1 (5 bases). The CDR3 loop spans 13 amino acids. Between the trimmed V and J ends, which lost 7 bases and 5 bases, there was a span of 15 bases. CDR3 loop: CASNGRVVNEQYF. For the CDR3, the DNA is TGTGCCAGCAACGGCAGGGTGGTCAACGAGCAGTACTTC.

The chain uses TRBV18 and TRBJ1-2; 8 bases align to TRBD1. The CDR3 contains 16 residues. Trimming removed 1 base from V and 6 bases from J; junction bases left unmatched: 10. Germline V gene data show CDR1 as KGHSH and CDR2 as LQKENI. The CDR3 DNA is TGTGCCAGCTCACCACTGGGGCTTGACAGGGGAGATGGCTACACCTTC. Translated, it gives CASSPLGLDRGDGYTF. The full variable domain, with the rest looked up from reference TRBV18 and TRBJ1-2, is NAGVMQNPRHLVRRRGQEARLRCSPMKGHSHVYWYRQLPEEGLKFMVYLQKENIIDESGMPKERFSAEFPKEGPSILRIQQVVRGDSAAYFCASSPLGLDRGDGYTFGSGTRLTVV.

V is TRBV5-4 and J is TRBJ2-5; 8 bases fit TRBD2. Germline lookup yields CDR1 SGHNT and CDR2 YYREEE (reference sequence). The trim removed 4 bases at V and 0 bases at J, leaving 11 bases unmatched. CDR3 length equals 17 residues. DNA of the CDR3: TGTGCCAGCAGCCTCCCCCCCGGGGGGGCCGACCAAGAGACCCAGTACTTC. This gives the protein CASSLPPGGADQETQYF.